This passage covers 17 T cell receptor beta chains from one sample sequenced in a study of cytomegalovirus exposure and HLA in healthy donors. The primer mix had 60 Vbeta and 13 Jbeta primers. Using immunoSEQ multiplex PCR, the repertoire was profiled, and TCRdb retains in-frame clones only, with some absent. The sample consists of approximately 70,000 clones, around 81% of them appearing once. The source material was PBMCs. These receptors all come from a middle-aged man in good health and CMV-seronegative.

The chain recombines TRBV6-5 with TRBJ1-1; TRBD1 aligns across 7 bases. J lost 1 base, V lost 10 bases, and 9 bases had no gene match. CDR3 length equals 14 residues. Germline assignment: CDR1 MNHEY and CDR2 SVGAGI. CDR3 loop: CATAFAGGNTEAFF. Here the CDR3 DNA reads TGTGCCACCGCGTTTGCAGGGGGGAACACTGAAGCTTTCTTT.

The CDR3 here is CASSHYSGLLAGQYF. DNA for the CDR3: TGCGCCAGCAGTCATTATTCGGGACTCCTCGCCGGGCAGTACTTC. The chain joins TRBV23-1 to TRBJ2-7; possible D gene TRBD2, 6 bases. TRBV23-1 belongs to the ORF category, with a function that is uncertain. V lost 3 bases, J lost 9 bases, and 21 bases lay in between. CDR3 length: 15 amino acids.

This chain uses TRBV21-1 with TRBJ1-1; no check of the table's D call, TRBD1, against the DNA was made. TRBV21-1 is classified as a pseudogene. The CDR3 is made up of 16 amino acids. CDR3 amino acids: CASSSLQRGKVSEAFF. Written as DNA, the CDR3 is TGTGCCAGCAGCAGCCTGCAGAGGGGGAAAGTATCTGAAGCTTTCTTT.

This clone was seen a few times. V gene TRBV5-1 combines with J gene TRBJ2-2, with 15 bases lining up with TRBD2. CDR1 and CDR2 (germline): SGHRS, YFSETQ. The CDR3 contains 18 residues. The trim removed 9 bases at V and 4 bases at J, leaving 13 bases unmatched. CDR3 in amino acids: CATRNSGLAGGGTGELFF. CDR3 nucleotide sequence: TGCGCCACCCGAAACTCGGGACTAGCGGGAGGAGGCACCGGGGAGCTGTTTTTT.

V usage is TRBV29-1 and J usage is TRBJ1-1; 7 bases align to TRBD1. Trimming at V came to 4 bases and at J to 0 bases, leaving 8 bases not matched to a gene. The CDR3 has 15 residues. Per germline, CDR1 SQVTM and CDR2 ANQGSEA. This chain's CDR3 is CSVGGGQRLNTEAFF. In nucleotides, the CDR3 is TGCAGCGTTGGTGGGGGACAGAGATTGAACACTGAAGCTTTCTTT. The entire variable domain, with the rest obtained from reference TRBV29-1 and TRBJ1-1, is as follows: SAVISQKPSRDICQRGTSLTIQCQVDSQVTMMFWYRQQPGQSLTLIATANQGSEATYESGFVIDKFPISRPNLTFSTLTVSNMSPEDSSIYLCSVGGGQRLNTEAFFGQGTRLTVV.

The chain is built from TRBV2 and TRBJ2-7, with D perhaps matching TRBD2 (6 bases). The length of the CDR3 is 15 residues. The germline V and J ends were trimmed by 6 bases and 4 bases, with 19 bases remaining between them. Germline CDR1 reads SNHLY; CDR2 reads FYNNEI. The CDR3 sequence: CASRSLGGLVYEQYF. The CDR3 DNA sequence: TGTGCCAGCAGGAGCCTGGGGGGTCTAGTTTACGAGCAGTACTTC.

The chain uses TRBV5-6 and TRBJ1-1, with D perhaps TRBD1 (5 bases). The CDR3 length is 19 residues. V lost 0 bases, J lost 4 bases, and 25 bases lay in between. The germline V gene encodes CDR1 SGHDT and CDR2 YYEEEE. The CDR3 here is CASSLGSSMGGSGGTEAFF. The CDR3 DNA reads as TGTGCCAGCAGCTTGGGGTCCTCTATGGGAGGTTCGGGGGGCACTGAAGCTTTCTTT. Filled out from reference TRBV5-6 and TRBJ1-1, the complete variable domain reads DAGVTQSPTHLIKTRGQQVTLRCSPKSGHDTVSWYQQALGQGPQFIFQYYEEEERQRGNFPDRFSGHQFPNYSSELNVNALLLGDSALYLCASSLGSSMGGSGGTEAFFGQGTRLTVV.

J is TRBJ1-5 and V is TRBV10-3; D unclear. The germline V and J ends were trimmed by 2 bases and 10 bases, with 9 bases remaining between them. Germline CDR1 reads ENHRY; CDR2 reads SYGVKD. The CDR3 is made up of 12 amino acids. The CDR3 is CAISESGSPQHF. The CDR3 DNA sequence: TGTGCCATCAGTGAGAGCGGATCCCCCCAGCATTTT.

This clone appeared once. V usage is TRBV5-1 and J usage is TRBJ2-3, with 9 bases aligning to TRBD2. With 4 bases clipped from V and 0 bases from J, the junction kept 6 bases outside the gene matches. Germline assignment: CDR1 SGHRS and CDR2 YFSETQ. CDR3 length: 16 residues. The CDR3 DNA sequence: TGCGCCAGCAGCATGGGGACTAGCCCTAGCACAGATACGCAGTATTTT. Translated, it gives CASSMGTSPSTDTQYF.

This clone occurred a few times. The chain uses TRBV29-1 and TRBJ1-6; no clear D gene. The V and J ends lost 8 bases and 3 bases respectively, with 11 bases between them. The CDR3 consists of 13 residues. Germline V lookup: CDR1 SQVTM, CDR2 ANQGSEA. CDR3 region: CSPIGYYNSPLHF. The CDR3 coding sequence is TGCAGCCCTATCGGGTACTATAATTCACCCCTCCACTTT.

The chain uses TRBV28 and TRBJ1-5; 9 bases match TRBD1. This CDR3 is 15 amino acids long. With 6 bases clipped from V and 2 bases from J, the junction kept 5 bases outside the gene matches. Germline V CDR1 and CDR2: MDHEN, SYDVKM. This CDR3 reads CASRLQGAGNQPQHF. DNA for the CDR3: TGTGCCAGCAGGCTACAGGGGGCCGGCAATCAGCCCCAGCATTTT.

The chain has TRBV10-2 and TRBJ2-2; the match to TRBD1 covers 7 bases. This CDR3 has 15 amino acids. CDR1 and CDR2 (germline): WSHSY, SAAADI. The V and J ends lost 8 bases and 4 bases, in that order; junction bases with no gene match: 10. The CDR3 DNA follows: TGCGCCAGCGGGAGCAGGGACAGTCCCACCGGGGAGCTGTTTTTT. It is translated as CASGSRDSPTGELFF.

This clone was picked up one time. The chain employs TRBV2 and TRBJ1-2; 9 bases line up with TRBD1. CDR3 size: 14 residues. With V trimmed by 5 bases and J by 7 bases, 8 bases remained unmatched. The germline CDR1 and CDR2 sequences are SNHLY and FYNNEI. The CDR3 loop is CASSRTDRGGGYTF. CDR3 bases: TGTGCCAGCAGTCGCACCGACAGGGGGGGTGGCTACACCTTC.

The chain has TRBV5-1 and TRBJ1-3; unclear D gene. The V gene lost 0 bases and the J gene lost 0 bases, with 13 bases spanning the gap. The CDR3 totals 17 residues. Germline CDR1 and CDR2: SGHRS and YFSETQ. CDR3 nucleotides: TGCGCCAGCAGCTTGGGTTCAGGTCGGAACTCTGGAAACACCATATATTTT. This encodes CASSLGSGRNSGNTIYF. The full variable domain, with the rest looked up from reference TRBV5-1 and TRBJ1-3, is KAGVTQTPRYLIKTRGQQVTLSCSPISGHRSVSWYQQTPGQGLQFLFEYFSETQRNKGNFPGRFSGRQFSNSRSEMNVSTLELGDSALYLCASSLGSGRNSGNTIYFGEGSWLTVV.

This clone showed up just a few times. The chain recombines TRBV15 with TRBJ2-2, with D possibly being TRBD2 (6 bases). V was clipped by 1 base and J by 6 bases, with 15 bases between them. The CDR3 loop spans 16 amino acids. Per germline, CDR1 LNHNV and CDR2 YYDKDF (reference sequence). CDR3 coding DNA: TGTGCCACCAGCAGAGGCTTAGCGGAGGGCTCCGGGGAGCTGTTTTTT. Its translation: CATSRGLAEGSGELFF.

The sample holds a few counts of this clone. This chain connects TRBV6-1 to TRBJ1-1, with D perhaps TRBD1 (6 bases). This CDR3 has 14 amino acids. Germline V gene sequence: CDR1 MNHNS, CDR2 SASEGT. With 8 bases removed from V and 1 base from J, the gap between germline ends came to 14 bases. Here the CDR3 DNA reads TGTGCCAGCGGACCTGCGACAGGGAACACTGAAGCTTTCTTT. Translating gives CASGPATGNTEAFF.

This clone was detected only a few times. The rearrangement uses TRBV5-1 and TRBJ1-2; TRBD1 might be the D (6 bases). The germline V gene encodes CDR1 SGHRS and CDR2 YFSETQ. CDR3 length: 15 residues. V lost 4 bases, J lost 1 base, and 14 bases lay in between. The DNA of the CDR3 is TGCGCCAGCAGCCAAGAACAGGGCTTTAACTATGGCTACACCTTC. Residues: CASSQEQGFNYGYTF.